The 2 T cell receptor beta chains below were found in one sample sequenced in a study of regulatory T cells in long-lasting Graves disease. This sample's time point: newly diagnosed GD, antithyroid drugs for less than 3 months. Isolated PBMC RNA provided the starting material for the TCR library. Construction of TCR beta libraries relied on iRepertoire HTBI primers and on Arm-PCR targeting CDR3 regions. TCRdb used MiXCR to reprocess the multiplex PCR reads, holding one entry per CDR3 protein. The table records under 450,000 distinct CDR3 sequences, 15% to 20% of them present only once. These data were likewise used in another study, on T cells in Graves' hyperthyroidism and ophthalmopathy.

This sample comprised peripheral blood mononuclear cells (PBMCs), obtained at new diagnosis, from a patient treated with antithyroid drugs. These receptors were taken from a woman younger than 35 with Graves disease.

Here the CDR3 DNA reads TGCGCCAGCAGCCCCCTGAGCGGGGTCACAGATACGCAGTATTTT. The encoded protein is CASSPLSGVTDTQYF. The V and J genes are TRBV5-1 and TRBJ2-3; 7 positions agree with TRBD2. Germline V CDR1 and CDR2: SGHRS, YFSETQ. With 4 bases clipped from V and 2 bases from J, the junction kept 7 bases outside the gene matches. This CDR3 has 15 residues.

This clonotype showed up just a few times. The genes are TRBV28 and TRBJ1-5; D may be TRBD1 (5 bases). The V gene's germline CDR1 is MDHEN and CDR2 SYDVKM. Between the trimmed V and J ends, which lost 6 bases and 15 bases, there was a span of 30 bases. This CDR3 has 16 residues. CDR3 residues: CASSPISIGASLARHF. The DNA of the CDR3 is TGTGCCAGCAGCCCGATAAGCATAGGGGCTTCCCTGGCGCGGCATTTT.